One sample yielded the 29 T cell receptor beta chains listed below, sequenced in a study of high-grade serous ovarian cancer treatment subgroups. Clones were read by immunoSEQ multiplex PCR, and TCRdb kept only the in-frame ones, dropping some. The sample has 10,000 to 12,000 clones, 55% to 70% seen once. The tumor samples were collected prior to definitive surgery or chemotherapy. Input material: tumor tissue. These receptors were collected from a human donor with high-grade serous ovarian cancer.

The genes are TRBV5-1 and TRBJ1-1; no clear D gene. Germline CDR1 reads SGHRS; CDR2 reads YFSETQ. The CDR3 covers 14 residues. V was pared by 4 bases and J by 2 bases, with 12 bases between. The CDR3 loop is CASSLDGRNTEAFF. The CDR3 nucleotides read TGCGCCAGCAGCCTTGACGGCAGAAACACTGAAGCTTTCTTT.

The chain joins TRBV19 to TRBJ1-1; D not resolved. The germline V gene encodes CDR1 LNHDA and CDR2 SQIVND (reference sequence). V lost 8 bases to trimming and J lost 5 bases, with 15 bases between them. The CDR3 sequence is 13 residues long. Written as DNA, the CDR3 is TGTGCCAGTGGGTGGAAAGCTACGACTGAAGCTTTCTTT. Encoded protein: CASGWKATTEAFF.

The chain couples TRBV11-2 to TRBJ1-2; perhaps TRBD1 as D (6 bases). Germline V gene data show CDR1 as SGHAT and CDR2 as FQNNGV. The CDR3 totals 14 residues. The V end was cut by 1 base, the J end by 7 bases, with 13 bases between. Here the CDR3 DNA reads TGTGCCAGCAGCTTAGTTGGCAGGGGAAGTGGCTACACCTTC. It is translated as CASSLVGRGSGYTF.

This clone has only one observation. V usage is TRBV7-3 and J usage is TRBJ2-7; 11 positions agree with TRBD2. The V and J ends lost 3 bases and 2 bases, in that order; junction bases with no gene match: 3. The CDR3 spans 15 residues. Germline CDR1 reads SGHTA; CDR2 reads FQGTGA. The DNA of the CDR3 is TGTGCCAGCAGCTTCATAGCGGGAGGGCCCTACGAGCAGTACTTC. Translation gives CASSFIAGGPYEQYF.

The chain carries TRBV21-1 and TRBJ2-1; TRBD1, the D gene given by the table, was not confirmed from the DNA. TRBV21-1 is a recognized pseudogene. The CDR3 has 18 amino acids. CDR3 sequence (DNA): TGTGCCAGCAGCTTGACAGGGGGCAGACCCCCTGGGTACAATGAGCAGTTCTTC. Residues: CASSLTGGRPPGYNEQFF.

The chain is built from TRBV13 and TRBJ1-4; no clear D gene. Trimming pared 4 bases from V and 0 bases from J, leaving 9 bases between. Germline CDR1 PRHDT, CDR2 FYEKMQ (reference sequence). The CDR3 covers 15 residues. The CDR3 nucleotides are TGTGCCAGCAGCTCCCCTGGCCCAACTAATGAAAAACTGTTTTTT. Translating gives CASSSPGPTNEKLFF.

This clone was counted only a few times. Other DNA sequences in the same sample also yield this CDR3. J is TRBJ2-5 and V is TRBV4-3; D is perhaps TRBD1 (5 bases). Trimming removed 0 bases from V and 3 bases from J, with 5 bases in between. Germline V gene lookup returns CDR1 LGHNA and CDR2 YSLEER. This CDR3 has 13 amino acids. Here the CDR3 DNA reads TGCGCCAGCAGCCAAGACAGGGAAGAGACCCAGTACTTC. It codes for CASSQDREETQYF.

The chain recombines TRBV5-4 with TRBJ2-3; D is uncertain. The CDR3 covers 13 residues. The germline V and J ends were trimmed by 0 bases and 0 bases, with 2 bases remaining between them. The germline V gene encodes CDR1 SGHNT and CDR2 YYREEE (reference sequence). CDR3 region: CASSLVSTDTQYF. CDR3 coding DNA: TGTGCCAGCAGCTTGGTTAGCACAGATACGCAGTATTTT.

The V and J genes are TRBV4-2 and TRBJ1-6, with D hard to call. CDR1 is LGHNA, CDR2 YNFKEQ, per germline. The V end was cut by 4 bases, the J end by 6 bases, with 13 bases between. The CDR3 has 15 residues. CDR3 sequence (DNA): TGTGCCAGCAGCCCGCCCGGAAAGCTTAATTCACCCCTCCACTTT. This sequence encodes CASSPPGKLNSPLHF.

This clone occurred once. The CDR3 protein is CASSSKFGLAGGGEQFF. The CDR3 DNA reads TGTGCCAGCAGCTCAAAGTTCGGGCTAGCGGGAGGGGGTGAGCAGTTCTTC. This chain joins TRBV7-3 and TRBJ2-1; 12 bases align to TRBD2. The V and J ends lost 4 bases and 9 bases, in that order; junction bases with no gene match: 13. CDR1 and CDR2 (germline): SGHTA, FQGTGA. The CDR3 consists of 17 residues.

This rearrangement joins TRBV27 to TRBJ2-5; a possible D gene is TRBD1 (6 bases). Judging by the DNA end, TRBJ2-7 fits better; the J call may be wrong. The germline gives CDR1 MNHEY, CDR2 SMNVEV (reference sequence). CDR3 length equals 14 residues. The CDR3 nucleotides read TGTGCCAGCAGTCTAAACAGGGACACGCCCGAGCAGTACTTC. Translating gives CASSLNRDTPEQYF.

This clone was seen once. The genes are TRBV11-3 and TRBJ1-1; weak D call: TRBD1 (6 bases). The CDR3 runs to 15 residues. V was trimmed by 2 bases and J by 4 bases, leaving 14 bases between them. CDR1 SGHNT and CDR2 YENEEA come from the germline V gene. CDR3 nucleotide sequence: TGTGCCAGCAGCTTATTTGGGACGACAGGCACTGAAGCTTTCTTT. It yields the protein CASSLFGTTGTEAFF. The full variable domain, rest sourced from reference TRBV11-3 and TRBJ1-1, is EAGVVQSPRYKIIEKKQPVAFWCNPISGHNTLYWYLQNLGQGPELLIRYENEEAVDDSQLPKDRFSAERLKGVDSTLKIQPAELGDSAVYLCASSLFGTTGTEAFFGQGTRLTVV.

The rearrangement links TRBV29-1 to TRBJ2-2; D perhaps matches TRBD2 (5 bases). V was trimmed by 6 bases and J by 5 bases, leaving 16 bases between them. The CDR3 consists of 14 residues. Germline V gives CDR1 SQVTM, CDR2 ANQGSEA. The CDR3 region is CSVERRPGTGELFF. The CDR3 DNA follows: TGCAGCGTCGAGCGCCGACCGGGGACCGGGGAGCTGTTTTTT.

This clone was detected only a few times. The chain links TRBV9 to TRBJ2-1; TRBD2 aligns across 12 bases. The V segment lost 4 bases and the J segment 9 bases; nucleotides outside the gene matches: 5. Germline V gene lookup returns CDR1 SGDLS and CDR2 YYNGEE. The CDR3 totals 14 residues. The CDR3: CASSQGLAGVEQFF. CDR3 sequence (DNA): TGTGCCAGCAGCCAGGGACTAGCGGGTGTTGAGCAGTTCTTC.

The chain uses TRBV7-8 and TRBJ2-7, with D maybe TRBD2 (6 bases). The V end lost 0 bases, the J end lost 3 bases, and 18 bases lay between the germline ends. Germline lookup yields CDR1 SGHVS and CDR2 FQNEAQ. This CDR3 has 17 amino acids. The CDR3 DNA follows: TGTGCCAGCAGCTTAGCGCTGCAGCTAGCGAGAAACTACGAGCAGTACTTC. It specifies CASSLALQLARNYEQYF. The full variable domain, rest sourced from reference TRBV7-8 and TRBJ2-7, is GAGVSQSPRYKVAKRGQDVALRCDPISGHVSLFWYQQALGQGPEFLTYFQNEAQLDKSGLPSDRFFAERPEGSVSTLKIQRTQQEDSAVYLCASSLALQLARNYEQYFGPGTRLTVT.

This clone was observed a few times. The V gene is TRBV10-3, the J gene TRBJ2-7; no clear D gene. The length of the CDR3 is 12 residues. V was shortened by 8 bases and J by 2 bases, with 10 bases between the two germline ends. Germline V CDR1 and CDR2: ENHRY, SYGVKD. The DNA for the CDR3 is TGTGCCATCGAGTCCTCCACCTACGAGCAGTACTTC. It specifies CAIESSTYEQYF.

This clone occurred once. V usage is TRBV7-2 and J usage is TRBJ1-4; D might be TRBD1 (5 bases). Trimming took off 4 bases at V and 3 bases at J, with 15 bases between the two ends. This CDR3 comprises 16 residues. The germline CDR1 and CDR2 sequences are SGHTA and FQGNSA. In DNA, the CDR3 is TGTGCCAGCAGCTCCCTTGGGGCAGCGGCTAATGAAAAACTGTTTTTT. The encoded protein is CASSSLGAAANEKLFF.

The chain links TRBV6-5 to TRBJ2-1; D call uncertain. Germline CDR1 reads MNHEY; CDR2 reads SVGAGI. Trimming took off 0 bases at V and 0 bases at J, with 6 bases between the two ends. The CDR3 is 15 amino acids. In DNA, the CDR3 is TGTGCCAGCAGTTACTCTGGCAACTCCTACAATGAGCAGTTCTTC. Translating gives CASSYSGNSYNEQFF.

The chain has TRBV18 and TRBJ1-1; D is perhaps TRBD1 (6 bases). The CDR3 contains 14 residues. Germline loops: CDR1 KGHSH, CDR2 LQKENI. Trimming took 6 bases from V and 1 from J, leaving 12 bases between them. The CDR3 protein is CASSRATGNTEAFF. DNA for the CDR3: TGTGCCAGCTCCCGAGCGACAGGGAACACTGAAGCTTTCTTT.

With respect to this clone: Other DNA sequences of this sample code for an identical CDR3. V gene TRBV7-8 combines with J gene TRBJ2-5; D gene uncertain. CDR3 length: 13 residues. Germline values: CDR1 SGHVS, CDR2 FQNEAQ. The V end lost 0 bases, the J end lost 3 bases, and 5 bases lay between the germline ends. The CDR3 sequence is CASSLAKEETQYF. For the CDR3, the DNA is TGTGCCAGCAGCTTAGCGAAGGAAGAGACCCAGTACTTC.

For the CDR3, the DNA is TGTGCCAGCAGCCGGGATAGCGGGATCACCGGGGAGCTGTTTTTT. This codes for CASSRDSGITGELFF. The chain links TRBV5-6 to TRBJ2-2; TRBD2 matches 8 bases. The CDR3 extends over 15 amino acids. Losses at the gene ends were 4 bases for V and 4 bases for J; bases not matched to a gene: 6. In germline, CDR1 is SGHDT, CDR2 YYEEEE.

This clone has a handful of counts. CDR3 sequence reads: CASSLTGGYEQYF. CDR3 nucleotides: TGTGCCAGCAGCTTGACAGGGGGTTACGAGCAGTACTTC. The V gene is TRBV2, the J gene TRBJ2-7; 9 nucleotides agree with TRBD1. The V and J ends lost 6 bases and 4 bases, in that order; junction bases with no gene match: 4. The CDR3 consists of 13 residues. CDR1 SNHLY and CDR2 FYNNEI come from the germline V gene.

The CDR3 nucleotides are TGTGCCAGCAGCTTGTCGGCGGGATACGAGCAGTACTTC. Residues: CASSLSAGYEQYF. The gene calls are TRBV5-4 and TRBJ2-7; weak D call: TRBD2 (6 bases). In germline, CDR1 is SGHNT, CDR2 YYREEE (reference sequence). V was clipped by 1 base and J by 4 bases, with 9 bases between them. The length of the CDR3 is 13 residues.

A few counts support this clone. The chain has TRBV11-3 and TRBJ1-2, with D unresolved. Germline V gene data show CDR1 as SGHNT and CDR2 as YENEEA. This CDR3 comprises 14 residues. V shed 0 bases and J shed 4 bases, with 9 bases lying between them. As DNA, the CDR3 is TGTGCCAGCAGCTTAGATTCCGGTTCCTATGGCTACACCTTC. It yields the protein CASSLDSGSYGYTF.

The J gene is TRBJ1-5, the V gene TRBV28; 7 bases fit TRBD1. Germline trimming cut 3 bases from V and 6 bases from J; bases unmatched to any gene: 5. Germline-derived CDR1 and CDR2 are MDHEN and SYDVKM. The CDR3 runs 14 residues. Here the CDR3 DNA reads TGTGCCAGCAGTTTTACGACAGGGAGTCAGCCCCAGCATTTT. It yields the protein CASSFTTGSQPQHF.

This sequence joins TRBV6-6 and TRBJ2-3; 13 positions agree with TRBD2. The germline V gene encodes CDR1 MNHNY and CDR2 SVGAGI (reference sequence). The CDR3 sequence is 14 residues long. With V trimmed by 7 bases and J by 4 bases, 2 bases remained unmatched. The CDR3 reads CASKLAGGADTQYF. CDR3 coding DNA: TGTGCCAGCAAACTAGCGGGAGGGGCAGATACGCAGTATTTT.

This chain uses TRBV28 with TRBJ2-5; no clear D gene. The CDR3 is 12 amino acids. V lost 5 bases and J 5 bases, leaving 9 bases between the germline ends. Germline V gene lookup returns CDR1 MDHEN and CDR2 SYDVKM. CDR3 loop: CASSLPAETQYF. The DNA of the CDR3 is TGTGCCAGCAGTCTCCCCGCGGAGACCCAGTACTTC.

Sample share makes this clone medium-sized (0.01 to 0.1%). The genes are TRBV19 and TRBJ1-1; 7 positions match TRBD1. Looked up from germline, CDR1 is LNHDA and CDR2 is SQIVND (reference sequence). Trimming removed 5 bases from V and 6 bases from J; junction bases left unmatched: 9. The length of the CDR3 is 14 residues. In nucleotides, the CDR3 is TGTGCCAGTAGTGTAGGACAGGCTGGTGCTGAAGCTTTCTTT. Protein: CASSVGQAGAEAFF.

The CDR3 bases are TGTGCCAGCCACCGACCGCGGGTTCGACACAATCAGCCCCAGCATTTT. This translates into CASHRPRVRHNQPQHF. V usage is TRBV28 and J usage is TRBJ1-5; D gene unclear. This CDR3 is built from 16 residues. The germline V gene has CDR1 MDHEN and CDR2 SYDVKM. V was trimmed by 8 bases and J by 3 bases, leaving 20 bases between them.